The 27 T cell receptor beta chains below were found in one sample sequenced in a study of blood T cell repertoires in COVID-19. The method was immunoSEQ multiplex PCR; TCRdb's version includes in-frame clones alone and lacks a portion of them. The profile shows about 150,000 clones, roughly three quarters of them singletons. Specimen: peripheral blood. The receptors here all came from a man aged 55 to 70 with acute or convalescent COVID-19.

This clone was seen only a few times. This chain connects TRBV6-5 to TRBJ2-2; 8 bases agree with TRBD1. Germline V gene sequence: CDR1 MNHEY, CDR2 SVGAGI. V lost 6 bases and J lost 2; bases outside the gene matches: 2. The CDR3 length is 14 residues. The DNA of the CDR3 is TGTGCCAGCAGGGGACAGGTTAACACCGGGGAGCTGTTTTTT. It is translated as CASRGQVNTGELFF.

This chain joins TRBV24-1 and TRBJ2-1, with 14 bases identical to TRBD2. From germline, CDR1 is KGHDR and CDR2 SFDVKD. The ends lost 9 bases at V and 6 bases at J; junction bases unmatched: 6. The CDR3 is made up of 15 amino acids. CDR3 residues: CATGGLAGEGNEQFF. CDR3 bases: TGTGCCACCGGGGGACTAGCGGGAGAAGGCAATGAGCAGTTCTTC.

The chain employs TRBV9 and TRBJ1-2; 8 nucleotides agree with TRBD1. Germline loops: CDR1 SGDLS, CDR2 YYNGEE. V lost 0 bases to trimming and J lost 3 bases; unmatched junction nucleotides: 10. This CDR3 contains 17 residues. The CDR3 region has the DNA TGTGCCAGCAGCGTAGGGGCAGGGGGCGCGACGGACTATGGCTACACCTTC. Translated, it gives CASSVGAGGATDYGYTF.

The rearrangement uses TRBV24-1 and TRBJ2-3, with D perhaps matching TRBD2 (5 bases). Germline values: CDR1 KGHDR, CDR2 SFDVKD. Trimming pared 1 base from V and 0 bases from J, leaving 13 bases between. CDR3 length: 17 residues. The CDR3 DNA sequence: TGTGCCACCAGTGATTTAATGGGGAGTAGTAGCACAGATACGCAGTATTTT. Protein sequence: CATSDLMGSSSTDTQYF.

The chain is built from TRBV5-1 and TRBJ1-1, with D possibly being TRBD1 (5 bases). V lost 2 bases to trimming and J lost 3 bases, with 8 bases between them. The V gene's germline CDR1 is SGHRS and CDR2 YFSETQ. The CDR3 covers 13 residues. The CDR3 reads CASSLQGDTEAFF. The CDR3 region has the DNA TGCGCCAGCAGCTTACAAGGGGACACTGAAGCTTTCTTT.

The chain combines TRBV29-1 with TRBJ2-7; D remains ambiguous. The length of the CDR3 is 13 residues. CDR1 is SQVTM, CDR2 ANQGSEA, per germline. Trimming took off 4 bases at V and 6 bases at J, with 16 bases between the two ends. CDR3 DNA: TGCAGCGTTGGGGCGAGTTCCATCCGCGAGCAGTACTTC. This sequence encodes CSVGASSIREQYF.

This clone was counted only a few times. V usage is TRBV28 and J usage is TRBJ1-2, with D uncertain. Trimming pared 1 base from V and 4 bases from J, leaving 13 bases between. CDR1 and CDR2 from the germline V gene are MDHEN and SYDVKM. CDR3 length: 15 residues. CDR3 DNA: TGTGCCAGCAGTTTATCACGGGCCGCGGGCTATGGCTACACCTTC. Its translation is CASSLSRAAGYGYTF.

The V and J genes are TRBV7-9 and TRBJ2-7; 7 nucleotides match TRBD2. With V trimmed by 6 bases and J by 0 bases, 5 bases remained unmatched. Germline V gives CDR1 SEHNR, CDR2 FQNEAQ (reference sequence). The CDR3 runs to 14 residues. CDR3 nucleotide sequence: TGTGCCAGCAGGGGTGGCGGGAGCTCCTACGAGCAGTACTTC. It translates to CASRGGGSSYEQYF.

The chain employs TRBV19 and TRBJ2-1, with 7 bases lining up with TRBD2. The germline CDR1 and CDR2 sequences are LNHDA and SQIVND (reference sequence). J was trimmed by 6 bases and V by 1 base; bases with no gene match: 6. The CDR3 runs 15 residues. CDR3 residues: CASSIGLADPNEQFF. CDR3 coding DNA: TGTGCCAGTAGTATAGGGCTAGCGGATCCCAATGAGCAGTTCTTC.

With respect to this clone: The junction and the germline gene differ at one end; a read error may be behind it. The V and J genes are TRBV6-5 and TRBJ2-7; TRBD2 matches 13 bases. CDR1 is MNHEY and CDR2 is SVGAGI in the germline V gene. The CDR3 extends over 15 amino acids. The CDR3 here is CAGSPLAGGQYEQYF. CDR3 sequence (DNA): TGTGCCGGCAGCCCACTAGCGGGAGGGCAGTACGAGCAGTACTTC.

The CDR3 region is CASSKAPGTVYSNQPQHF. The CDR3 DNA follows: TGTGCCAGCAGCAAAGCACCCGGGACAGTCTATAGCAATCAGCCCCAGCATTTT. The V call is TRBV21-1, the J call TRBJ1-5; the tabulated D call, TRBD1, remains unverified against the DNA. TRBV21-1 has pseudogene status. This CDR3 is built from 18 residues.

The gene calls are TRBV27 and TRBJ2-3; TRBD1 is a possible D gene (6 bases). V was clipped by 3 bases and J by 6 bases, with 13 bases between them. Germline V lookup: CDR1 MNHEY, CDR2 SMNVEV (reference sequence). The CDR3 covers 14 residues. CDR3 nucleotides: TGTGCCAGCAGTTTTGAAGGGGGTGGTGATACGCAGTATTTT. Translation: CASSFEGGGDTQYF.

The chain has TRBV21-1 and TRBJ2-1; no check of the table's D call, TRBD1, against the DNA was made. TRBV21-1 is reported as a pseudogene. The CDR3 is 17 residues long. The CDR3 DNA is TGTGCCAGCAGCAAGAGACTCAGGGCCAGGGGCTACAATGAGCAGTTCTTC. It is translated as CASSKRLRARGYNEQFF.

This clone has a handful of counts. The gene calls are TRBV5-1 and TRBJ2-5, with 7 bases matching TRBD2. The J segment lost 2 bases and the V segment lost 4 bases, leaving 8 bases of the junction unmatched. The germline gives CDR1 SGHRS, CDR2 YFSETQ. The CDR3 length is 15 residues. The CDR3 nucleotides read TGCGCCAGCAGCCCGGGGCGGGGAGGGCAAGAGACCCAGTACTTC. Amino acids: CASSPGRGGQETQYF.

V is TRBV5-4 and J is TRBJ1-2; 8 positions agree with TRBD1. Germline CDR1 and CDR2: SGHNT and YYREEE (reference sequence). The ends lost 4 bases at V and 4 bases at J; junction bases unmatched: 6. The CDR3 loop spans 14 amino acids. The CDR3 loop is CASSQGQARYGYTF. As DNA, the CDR3 is TGTGCCAGCAGCCAGGGACAGGCCCGCTATGGCTACACCTTC.

The chain employs TRBV7-9 and TRBJ1-2; D is unclear. The CDR3 runs 15 residues. Trimming shortened V by 5 bases and J by 0 bases, and 13 bases separated the two germline ends. Per the germline V gene, CDR1 is SEHNR and CDR2 is FQNEAQ (reference sequence). The CDR3 DNA is TGTGCCAGCAGCCCCGGTAGCAGCGCTAACTATGGCTACACCTTC. It yields the protein CASSPGSSANYGYTF.

The rearrangement links TRBV5-6 to TRBJ1-5, with D perhaps matching TRBD1 (5 bases). The V gene lost 2 bases and the J gene lost 4 bases, with 16 bases spanning the gap. This CDR3 contains 16 residues. Germline CDR1 and CDR2: SGHDT and YYEEEE. As DNA, the CDR3 is TGTGCCAGCAGCTTAGATGGGGGGGAGCAGAATCAGCCCCAGCATTTT. Translated, it gives CASSLDGGEQNQPQHF.

The chain combines TRBV5-1 with TRBJ1-4, with no clear D. The germline V and J ends were trimmed by 0 bases and 0 bases, with 6 bases remaining between them. The CDR3 extends over 15 amino acids. Germline assignment: CDR1 SGHRS and CDR2 YFSETQ. The DNA for the CDR3 is TGCGCCAGCAGCTTGGGAGCCACAACTAATGAAAAACTGTTTTTT. It codes for CASSLGATTNEKLFF.

This rearrangement joins TRBV6-5 to TRBJ1-2; D not resolved. CDR3 length equals 14 residues. The germline V gene encodes CDR1 MNHEY and CDR2 SVGAGI. V was trimmed by 0 bases and J by 12 bases, leaving 17 bases between them. CDR3 DNA: TGTGCCAGCAGTTACTCGAGAGGGATGTCGGAAGACACCTTC. Residues: CASSYSRGMSEDTF.

This clone appeared a single time. The chain carries TRBV7-9 and TRBJ1-1, with D perhaps TRBD1 (6 bases). The CDR3 is made up of 14 amino acids. V was pared by 5 bases and J by 3 bases, with 13 bases between. Germline CDR1 is SEHNR and CDR2 is FQNEAQ (reference sequence). CDR3 in amino acids: CASSIQGRDTEAFF. Here the CDR3 DNA reads TGTGCCAGCAGCATACAGGGTCGGGACACTGAAGCTTTCTTT. Based on the CDR3 plus reference TRBV7-9 and TRBJ1-1, the full variable domain is DTGVSQNPRHKITKRGQNVTFRCDPISEHNRLYWYRQTLGQGPEFLTYFQNEAQLEKSRLLSDRFSAERPKGSFSTLEIQRTEQGDSAMYLCASSIQGRDTEAFFGQGTRLTVV.

The chain couples TRBV5-1 to TRBJ1-1; no definite D call. With 4 bases removed from V and 6 bases from J, the gap between germline ends came to 13 bases. In germline, CDR1 is SGHRS, CDR2 YFSETQ. The CDR3 loop spans 13 amino acids. CDR3 residues: CASSTWADAEAFF. The CDR3 DNA follows: TGCGCCAGCAGCACCTGGGCCGACGCTGAAGCTTTCTTT.

The chain joins TRBV12-5 to TRBJ2-2; no clear D gene. The CDR3 contains 13 residues. The V end was cut by 2 bases, the J end by 2 bases, with 3 bases between. The germline CDR1 and CDR2 sequences are LGHNT and FRNRAP. DNA of the CDR3: TGTGCTAGTGGTTTGCCTAACACCGGGGAGCTGTTTTTT. It yields the protein CASGLPNTGELFF.

This chain uses TRBV10-3 with TRBJ1-2; maybe TRBD1 (6 bases). The CDR3 sequence is 14 residues long. Trimming shortened V by 8 bases and J by 4 bases, and 17 bases separated the two germline ends. Germline V gene lookup returns CDR1 ENHRY and CDR2 SYGVKD. The CDR3 loop is CAIQAGGHAYGYTF. The CDR3 DNA follows: TGTGCCATCCAGGCGGGGGGACATGCCTATGGCTACACCTTC.

The chain couples TRBV27 to TRBJ2-5; D possibly corresponds to TRBD1 (5 bases). The CDR3 is made up of 15 amino acids. Trimming pared 5 bases from V and 1 base from J, leaving 14 bases between. From germline, CDR1 is MNHEY and CDR2 SMNVEV (reference sequence). Here the CDR3 DNA reads TGTGCCAGCAGTACCGACAGATCTTTCCAAGAGACCCAGTACTTC. The encoded protein is CASSTDRSFQETQYF.

The V call is TRBV5-1, the J call TRBJ2-3, with D tentatively TRBD2 (5 bases). Germline CDR1 is SGHRS and CDR2 is YFSETQ. The CDR3 spans 17 residues. Trimming removed 1 base from V and 4 bases from J, with 19 bases in between. CDR3 DNA: TGCGCCAGCAGCTTGTGGGGTAGCGACCTAGGGTCAGATACGCAGTATTTT. Protein product: CASSLWGSDLGSDTQYF.

The CDR3 coding sequence is TGTGCCAGCAGCTTAGACAGGGGGGTGAAAAATGAGCAGTTCTTC. Amino acids: CASSLDRGVKNEQFF. The gene calls are TRBV7-8 and TRBJ2-1, with TRBD1 matching 8 bases. The V segment lost 1 base and the J segment 7 bases; nucleotides outside the gene matches: 6. The V gene's germline CDR1 is SGHVS and CDR2 FQNEAQ. The CDR3 has 15 amino acids.

This clone has just a few counts. This chain links TRBV28 with TRBJ1-6, with a possible D match to TRBD1 (6 bases). V was trimmed by 6 bases and J by 7 bases, leaving 16 bases between them. The germline gives CDR1 MDHEN, CDR2 SYDVKM. The CDR3 has 15 amino acids. The CDR3 protein is CASRARTEANSPLHF. The CDR3 bases are TGTGCCAGCAGGGCTCGGACAGAAGCAAATTCACCCCTCCACTTT.